The clone carrying this T cell receptor beta chain was picked up a small number of times. The antigen remains unidentified. CDR1 is LGHDT and CDR2 is YNNKEL in the germline V gene (reference sequence). The CDR3 covers 15 residues. The V and J ends lost 4 bases and 6 bases, in that order; junction bases with no gene match: 12. Tagging with unique molecular identifiers was a feature of the TCR beta cDNA libraries. TCRdb recomputed calls from the PCR reads with MiXCR, one row per CDR3 protein. The table includes about 540,000 distinct CDR3 sequences, around 34% detected once. The data originate from a study of post-analysis software for immune sequencing data. Findings and caveats of the study: About five TRBV segments, including TRBV5-6, TRBV5-1 and TRBV20-1, were more frequent in patients than controls. Normalized Chao1 diversity in multiple sclerosis patients fell significantly below that of controls.

The V call is TRBV3-1, the J call TRBJ2-7; 7 bases fit TRBD2. The sequence derives from a girl aged 2-17 years with multiple sclerosis. The sequenced material came from blood. The CDR3 DNA reads as TGTGCCAGCAGCCTCCGGGGGGAGGGCCTCGGCGAGCAGTACTTC. Translating it yields CASSLRGEGLGEQYF.